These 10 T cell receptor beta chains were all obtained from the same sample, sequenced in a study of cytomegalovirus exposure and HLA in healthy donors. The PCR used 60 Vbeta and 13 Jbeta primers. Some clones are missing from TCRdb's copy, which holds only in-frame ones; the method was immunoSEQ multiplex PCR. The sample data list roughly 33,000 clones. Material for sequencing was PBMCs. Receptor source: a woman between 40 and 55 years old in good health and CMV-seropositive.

CDR3 protein: CASSLVQGRSEGYTF. The DNA for the CDR3 is TGTGCCAGCAGCTTGGTTCAGGGCCGGTCGGAGGGCTACACCTTC. The chain joins TRBV5-5 to TRBJ1-2; a weak D match, TRBD1 (5 bases). Trimming cost V 0 bases and J 8 bases, with 17 bases left between them. Germline V CDR1 and CDR2: SGHKS, YYEKEE (reference sequence). There are 15 residues in the CDR3.

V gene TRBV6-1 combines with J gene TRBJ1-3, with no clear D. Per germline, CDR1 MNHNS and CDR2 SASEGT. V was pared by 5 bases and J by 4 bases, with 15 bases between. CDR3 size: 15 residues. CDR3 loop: CASSPTPYGGNTIYF. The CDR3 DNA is TGTGCCAGCAGTCCCACTCCCTACGGGGGAAACACCATATATTTT.

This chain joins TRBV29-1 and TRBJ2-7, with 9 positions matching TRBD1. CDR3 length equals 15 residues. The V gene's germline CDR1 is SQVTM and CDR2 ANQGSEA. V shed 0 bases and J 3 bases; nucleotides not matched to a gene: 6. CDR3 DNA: TGCAGCGTTGAAGATCATTTGGGACAGGGCTACGAGCAGTACTTC. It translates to CSVEDHLGQGYEQYF.

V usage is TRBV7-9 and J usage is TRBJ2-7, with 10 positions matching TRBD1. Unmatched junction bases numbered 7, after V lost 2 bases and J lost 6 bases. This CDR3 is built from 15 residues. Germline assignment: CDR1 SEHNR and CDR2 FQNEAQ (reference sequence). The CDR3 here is CASSLLGQGPLEQYF. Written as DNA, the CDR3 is TGTGCCAGCAGCTTATTGGGACAGGGGCCCCTCGAGCAGTACTTC.

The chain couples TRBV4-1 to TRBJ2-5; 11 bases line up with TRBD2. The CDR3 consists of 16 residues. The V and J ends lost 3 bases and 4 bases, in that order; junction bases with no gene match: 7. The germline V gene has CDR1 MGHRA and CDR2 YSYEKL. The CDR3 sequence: CASSQTTGLAGETQYF. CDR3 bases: TGCGCCAGCAGCCAGACAACCGGACTAGCGGGAGAGACCCAGTACTTC.

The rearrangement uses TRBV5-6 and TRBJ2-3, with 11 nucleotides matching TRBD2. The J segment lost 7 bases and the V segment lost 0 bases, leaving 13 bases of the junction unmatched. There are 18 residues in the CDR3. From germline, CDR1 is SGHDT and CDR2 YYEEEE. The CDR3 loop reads CASSLGLAGGAPTNTQYF. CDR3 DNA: TGTGCCAGCAGCTTGGGCCTAGCGGGAGGAGCACCTACTAATACGCAGTATTTT.

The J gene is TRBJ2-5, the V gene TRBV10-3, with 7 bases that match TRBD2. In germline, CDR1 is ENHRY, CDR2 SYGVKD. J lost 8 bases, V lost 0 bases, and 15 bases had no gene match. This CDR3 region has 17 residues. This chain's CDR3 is CAISESTPSGGRVTQYF. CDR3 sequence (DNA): TGTGCCATCAGTGAGTCGACGCCTAGCGGTGGAAGGGTTACCCAGTACTTC.

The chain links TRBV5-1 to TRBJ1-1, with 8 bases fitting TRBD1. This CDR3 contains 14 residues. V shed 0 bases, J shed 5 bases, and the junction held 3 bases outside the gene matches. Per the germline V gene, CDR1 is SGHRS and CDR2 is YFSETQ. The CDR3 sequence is CASSLAGGFTEAFF. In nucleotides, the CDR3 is TGCGCCAGCAGCTTGGCAGGGGGCTTTACTGAAGCTTTCTTT.

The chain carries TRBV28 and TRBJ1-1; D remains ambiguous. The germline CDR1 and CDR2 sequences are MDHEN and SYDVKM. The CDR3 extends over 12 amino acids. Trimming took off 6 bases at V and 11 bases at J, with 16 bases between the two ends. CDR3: CASSSTGVSAFF. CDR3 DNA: TGTGCCAGCAGCTCGACCGGGGTTTCGGCTTTCTTT.

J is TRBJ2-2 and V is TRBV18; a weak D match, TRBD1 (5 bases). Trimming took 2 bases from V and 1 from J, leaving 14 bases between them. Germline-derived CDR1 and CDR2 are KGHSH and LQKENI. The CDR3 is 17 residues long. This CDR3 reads CASSPGYNTGNTGELFF. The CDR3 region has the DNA TGTGCCAGCTCACCAGGATACAATACAGGGAACACCGGGGAGCTGTTTTTT.